This TCR beta chain appears in the sequencing data of a study of CXCR3-negative and CXCR3-positive naive CD8 T cells. The libraries of TRB cDNA were prepared using 5' RACE with UMI labels. TCRdb re-analyzed the 5' RACE reads; it lists each CDR3 protein once, without DNA. This listing includes around 50,000 distinct CDR3 sequences. CDR3 length: 15 residues. Germline CDR1 reads MNHEY; CDR2 reads SMNVEV (reference sequence). The rearrangement uses TRBV27 and TRBJ2-7. The source material was naive CXCR3- CD8+ T cells from blood. Subset: CD45RO-CCR7+CD27+CD95- naive CD8+ T cells lacking CXCR3 (TNR3-). This receptor was identified in a human donor in good health. Some clones in this sample may be carry-over from other donors' samples. The CDR3 sequence is CASSLFGNGYYEQYF.